The T cell receptor beta chain described here comes from a study of identical twins. MiXCR was run by TCRdb on the 5' RACE reads, yielding one entry per CDR3 protein. The data show 400,000 to 550,000 distinct CDR3 sequences, under 25% seen once. These same records also appear under a second study, on T cells expressing NK-cell markers.

The clonotype originates from a woman aged 18-35 years in good health. Material for sequencing was CD4+ T cells sorted from blood.

This CDR3 reads CATRDRSYEQYF. The DNA for the CDR3 is TGTGCCACCAGGGACAGGTCCTACGAGCAGTACTTC. The chain carries TRBV24-1 and TRBJ2-7; 7 nucleotides align to TRBD1. Germline V lookup: CDR1 KGHDR, CDR2 SFDVKD. V lost 7 bases to trimming and J lost 1 base; unmatched junction nucleotides: 0. The CDR3 spans 12 residues.